This TCR beta chain was identified during a study of OX40 agonist ivuxolimab in advanced cancers. The study in broad terms: Ivuxolimab was a fully human IgG2 agonistic monoclonal antibody targeting the costimulatory receptor OX40 (CD134). Intravenous ivuxolimab was administered to patients every 2 weeks at six dose levels: 0.01, 0.1, 0.3, 1.5, 3 and 10 mg/kg. Of the 50 to 55 patients in dose escalation, about 19 had hepatocellular carcinoma, about 15 had melanoma, 9 had renal cell carcinoma and 9 had head and neck cancer. The dose-escalation cohort was over 70% male with a mean age of approximately 60 years, ranging from roughly 23 to 79. Patients were allowed to have had prior anti-PD-1, anti-PD-L1 or anti-CTLA-4 therapy, and more than 35% of the dose-escalation patients had been treated with checkpoint inhibitors. Three dose-escalation patients achieved partial responses, one with hepatocellular carcinoma and two with cutaneous melanoma. Peripheral TCRbeta sequencing was intended to test whether TCR sequence diversity was altered and clonal T-cell expansion was caused by ivuxolimab. The paper covers the monotherapy dose-escalation part of the phase I ivuxolimab trial, which included N of about 50 patients. On the study overall, not on this receptor specifically: Low levels of normalized T-cell clonal expansion were also shown by some nonresponding patients. Clonal expansion of both CD4+ and CD8+ blood T cells was observed from baseline to week 6 at doses 0.1 to 3.0 mg/kg. After ivuxolimab, more expanded clones were found on average in CD8+ T cells than in CD4+ T cells. In partial responders in the 0.1-3.0 mg/kg groups, normalized peripheral clonal expansion was found to be among the lowest, especially among CD8+ T cells. The antigen specificity of the peripheral T cells that underwent clonal expansion was not determined.

Genomic DNA was isolated from the sorted cells so that the TCRbeta CDR3 region could be sequenced. The immunoSEQ Assay was used to sequence the TCRbeta CDR3 regions. The table was pulled from immuneACCESS by TCRdb, which kept in-frame rearrangements only. Such tables lose some clones; where checked, under half of the loss comes from unresolved V genes, and the rest has no known cause. This sample lists 65,000 to 100,000 clones; less than 95% were detected once. Under 0.35% of the sample is taken by the ten largest. From the germline V gene, CDR1 is SGHVS and CDR2 is FQNEAQ. From V the trimming removes 6 bases and from J it removes 3 bases, while the gene matches leave 6 bases of the junction unaccounted for. From its cysteine to its phenylalanine, the CDR3 spans 16 amino acids. Left in the record is the CDR3 DNA by itself, 48 bases read in frame from the first base. Patients with a history of autoimmune disease or receiving systemic immunosuppression were excluded from the trial. Peripheral blood for TCR sequencing was drawn from every dose cohort at baseline, at cycle 4 day 1 and at cycle 7 day 1. Samples were obtained from an open-label, multicenter, first-in-human phase I dose-escalation trial of ivuxolimab. Adults with locally advanced or metastatic head and neck squamous cell, hepatocellular, melanoma or renal cell carcinoma were enrolled in the trial. Before TCR sequencing, CD4+ T cells and CD8+ T cells were sorted from peripheral blood as separate populations.

A remark on this clone: It lacks a known antigen. One base away there is no much larger clone; base qualities are not given.

This specimen was CD4+ or CD8+ T cells sorted from blood, taken in a trial of the OX40 agonist ivuxolimab. Recombination linked TRBV7-8 to TRBJ2-1, and 12 junction bases match TRBD2. The TCR comes from an adult with an advanced solid tumor such as melanoma, head and neck, liver or kidney cancer. The DNA reads as follows: TGTGCCAGCAGTGTTAGGACTAGCGGGATCTACAATGAGCAGTTCTTC. Its product reads: CASSVRTSGIYNEQFF.